This T cell receptor beta chain comes out of a study of long-term antiretroviral therapy in people with HIV. About the research overall: The earliest samples came from an era when ART typically awaited falling CD4 counts. Study-level results: ART adherence, viral resistance and therapy changes were undocumented. Blood collection from about 2003 to 2017 possibly occurred under older ART regimens.

Survey-level immunoSEQ v3.0 assays were run. The assay was immunoSEQ multiplex PCR, and TCRdb's table has in-frame clones only and misses some. Among some 23,000 clones listed, around three quarters were seen once. Per the germline V gene, CDR1 is PRHDT and CDR2 is FYEKMQ (reference sequence). This CDR3 is 16 amino acids long. The J segment lost 3 bases and the V segment lost 6 bases, leaving 7 bases of the junction unmatched. About 0.95-10 million cryopreserved PBMC were held in samples before DNA extraction. On this clone itself: Antigen unknown.

Sequencing was performed on unsorted PBMCs, taken 1.1 years before starting antiretroviral therapy. The clonotype originates from a woman aged 40 to 55 with HIV. The chain uses TRBV13 and TRBJ2-5, with 13 bases that match TRBD2. The CDR3 DNA reads TGTGCCAGCAGAGGAAGAGGGACTAGCGGGGAAGAGACCCAGTACTTC. Amino acids: CASRGRGTSGEETQYF.